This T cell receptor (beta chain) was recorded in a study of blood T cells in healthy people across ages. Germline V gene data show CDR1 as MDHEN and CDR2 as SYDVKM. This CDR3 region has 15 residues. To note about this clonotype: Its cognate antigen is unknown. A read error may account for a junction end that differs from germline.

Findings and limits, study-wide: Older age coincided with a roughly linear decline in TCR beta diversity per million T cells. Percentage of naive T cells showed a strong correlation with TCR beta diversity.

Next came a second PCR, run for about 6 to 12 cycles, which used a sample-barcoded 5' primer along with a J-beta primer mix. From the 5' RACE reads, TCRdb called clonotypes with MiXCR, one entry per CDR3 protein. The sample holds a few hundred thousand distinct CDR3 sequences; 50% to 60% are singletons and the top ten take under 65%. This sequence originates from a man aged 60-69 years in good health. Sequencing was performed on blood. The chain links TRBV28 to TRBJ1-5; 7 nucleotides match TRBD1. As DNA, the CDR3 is TGTGCCAGCAGTTTGTCAGGGGGGGGCAATCTGCCCCAGCATTTT. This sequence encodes CASSLSGGGNLPQHF.